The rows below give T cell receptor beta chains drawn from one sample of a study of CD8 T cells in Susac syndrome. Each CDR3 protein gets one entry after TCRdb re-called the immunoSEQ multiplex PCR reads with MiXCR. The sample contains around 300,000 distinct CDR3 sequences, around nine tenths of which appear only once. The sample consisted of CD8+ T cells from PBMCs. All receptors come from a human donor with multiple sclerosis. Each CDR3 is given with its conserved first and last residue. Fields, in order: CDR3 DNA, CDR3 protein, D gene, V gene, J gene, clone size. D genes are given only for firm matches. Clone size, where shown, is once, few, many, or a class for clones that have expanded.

CDR3nt: TGCAGCGTCGCAGGGGGATTGAGCTCCTACGAGCAGTACTTC
CDR3aa: CSVAGGLSSYEQYF
d_gene: TRBD1
v_gene: TRBV29-1
j_gene: TRBJ2-7
abundance: NA

CDR3nt: TGTGCCAGCAGCTTAGTAAGGGGTGGCGAGCAGTACTTC
CDR3aa: CASSLVRGGEQYF
d_gene: NA
v_gene: TRBV7-8
j_gene: TRBJ2-7
abundance: NA

CDR3nt: TGTGCCAGCAGCCAAGGTAACGTACCTAGCTGGGATGAGCAGTTCTTC
CDR3aa: CASSQGNVPSWDEQFF
d_gene: NA
v_gene: TRBV3-1
j_gene: TRBJ2-1
abundance: NA

CDR3nt: TGTGCCAGCAGATATTTGGGACTAGCGGATTACAATGAGCAGTTCTTC
CDR3aa: CASRYLGLADYNEQFF
d_gene: TRBD2
v_gene: TRBV27
j_gene: TRBJ2-1
abundance: NA

CDR3nt: TGTGCCAGTAGTGACAGGGGACTAACAGATACGCAGTATTTT
CDR3aa: CASSDRGLTDTQYF
d_gene: NA
v_gene: TRBV19
j_gene: TRBJ2-3
abundance: NA

CDR3nt: TGTGCCAGCAGCTTAGGATTTAATACTGGAAACACCATATATTTT
CDR3aa: CASSLGFNTGNTIYF
d_gene: NA
v_gene: TRBV7-9
j_gene: TRBJ1-3
abundance: NA

CDR3nt: TGTGCCACCAGCAGCGGAGCGGGGGGCGAGATGGAGACCCAGTACTTC
CDR3aa: CATSSGAGGEMETQYF
d_gene: TRBD2
v_gene: TRBV15
j_gene: TRBJ2-5
abundance: NA

CDR3nt: TGTGCCAGCAGCTTTTCCTCAGGGGGGTCCTGGGAGACCCAGTACTTC
CDR3aa: CASSFSSGGSWETQYF
d_gene: NA
v_gene: TRBV11-2
j_gene: TRBJ2-5
abundance: NA

CDR3nt: TGTGCCAGCACCTTGGAACAGGGAATCAGCTATGGCTACACCTTC
CDR3aa: CASTLEQGISYGYTF
d_gene: NA
v_gene: TRBV7-9
j_gene: TRBJ1-2
abundance: NA

CDR3nt: TGCAGTGCTGCTACTAGCGCGCCCTCAGATACGCAGTATTTT
CDR3aa: CSAATSAPSDTQYF
d_gene: TRBD2
v_gene: TRBV20-1
j_gene: TRBJ2-3
abundance: NA

CDR3nt: TGCGCCAGCAGCTTGGGGTCGGTGGCTAGCGGGCGATCCTACGAGCAGTACTTC
CDR3aa: CASSLGSVASGRSYEQYF
d_gene: TRBD2
v_gene: TRBV5-1
j_gene: TRBJ2-7
abundance: NA

CDR3nt: TGTGCCACTGGTGATGGGGGCTATGGCTACACCTTC
CDR3aa: CATGDGGYGYTF
d_gene: NA
v_gene: TRBV5-6
j_gene: TRBJ1-2
abundance: NA

CDR3nt: TGTGCCAGCAGCTTAGTTCGACAGCAAGAGACCCAGTACTTC
CDR3aa: CASSLVRQQETQYF
d_gene: NA
v_gene: TRBV7-9
j_gene: TRBJ2-5
abundance: NA

CDR3nt: TGTGCCAGCAGCTTAATTCAGGGCTCCTCAGAAGCTTTCTTT
CDR3aa: CASSLIQGSSEAFF
d_gene: NA
v_gene: TRBV7-9
j_gene: TRBJ1-1
abundance: NA

CDR3nt: TGTGCCAGCAGTACCTTACTCAATGAGCAGTTCTTC
CDR3aa: CASSTLLNEQFF
d_gene: NA
v_gene: TRBV28
j_gene: TRBJ2-1
abundance: once

CDR3nt: TGTGCCAGCAGTTACGGGGACAGCACCGGGGAGCTGTTTTTT
CDR3aa: CASSYGDSTGELFF
d_gene: TRBD1
v_gene: TRBV6-5
j_gene: TRBJ2-2
abundance: NA

CDR3nt: TGTGCCAGCAGCCGAATCCCGGGAGGTCTTAACAATGAGCAGTTCTTC
CDR3aa: CASSRIPGGLNNEQFF
d_gene: TRBD2
v_gene: TRBV7-6
j_gene: TRBJ2-1
abundance: NA

CDR3nt: TGTGCCAGCAGCCAAGAACCGGCGGGCGGGGGGCGCCACTACGAGCAGTACTTC
CDR3aa: CASSQEPAGGGRHYEQYF
d_gene: TRBD2
v_gene: TRBV4-2
j_gene: TRBJ2-7
abundance: NA

CDR3nt: TGCAGCGTTGGACCCCCAACGGGGACTTTCTTT
CDR3aa: CSVGPPTGTFF
d_gene: NA
v_gene: TRBV29-1
j_gene: TRBJ1-1
abundance: NA

CDR3nt: TGCGCCAGCAGCTTGTTGGGACCAAGGGACTATGGCTACACCTTC
CDR3aa: CASSLLGPRDYGYTF
d_gene: NA
v_gene: TRBV5-1
j_gene: TRBJ1-2
abundance: NA

CDR3nt: TGTGCCAGCAGGGGCCGAGTCACTGAAGCTTTCTTT
CDR3aa: CASRGRVTEAFF
d_gene: NA
v_gene: TRBV12-3/TRBV12-4
j_gene: TRBJ1-1
abundance: NA

CDR3nt: TGTGCCAGCAGTTACTCGATACGGGGACCCAATCAGCCCCAGCATTTT
CDR3aa: CASSYSIRGPNQPQHF
d_gene: NA
v_gene: TRBV6-2/TRBV6-3
j_gene: TRBJ1-5
abundance: NA

CDR3nt: TGTGCCAGCAGCCTTGGTTCGGGGCCCCAGCATTTT
CDR3aa: CASSLGSGPQHF
d_gene: NA
v_gene: TRBV12-3/TRBV12-4
j_gene: TRBJ1-5
abundance: NA

CDR3nt: TGTGCCAGCAGTTTATCGAGGGGCAGAGACTATGGCTACACCTTC
CDR3aa: CASSLSRGRDYGYTF
d_gene: NA
v_gene: TRBV27
j_gene: TRBJ1-2
abundance: NA

CDR3nt: TGTGCCAGCGGAAAGCGGGGGGAGGGCATGGAAGAGACCCAGTACTTC
CDR3aa: CASGKRGEGMEETQYF
d_gene: TRBD2
v_gene: TRBV12-3/TRBV12-4
j_gene: TRBJ2-5
abundance: once

CDR3nt: TGTGCCAGCAGTGAAGCAGTGGGTAGCGGGGGTTCGCAGTTCTTC
CDR3aa: CASSEAVGSGGSQFF
d_gene: TRBD2
v_gene: TRBV6-1
j_gene: TRBJ2-1
abundance: few

CDR3nt: TGCGCCAGCAGCCAAGCCGGGATTGGAGAGACCCAGTACTTC
CDR3aa: CASSQAGIGETQYF
d_gene: NA
v_gene: TRBV4-3
j_gene: TRBJ2-5
abundance: NA

CDR3nt: TGTGCCAGCAGTCCCTCTTACTACAATGAGCAGTTCTTC
CDR3aa: CASSPSYYNEQFF
d_gene: NA
v_gene: TRBV6-1
j_gene: TRBJ2-1
abundance: few

CDR3nt: TGTGCCAGTAGTATAGACCTGGGGACGAACACTGAAGCTTTCTTT
CDR3aa: CASSIDLGTNTEAFF
d_gene: NA
v_gene: TRBV19
j_gene: TRBJ1-1
abundance: NA

CDR3nt: TGCAGTGCCGCAGCTTCTTTGTGGAACACTGAAGCTTTCTTT
CDR3aa: CSAAASLWNTEAFF
d_gene: NA
v_gene: TRBV20-1
j_gene: TRBJ1-1
abundance: NA

CDR3nt: TGTGCCAGCAGCTTAGCTACTGAAGGGAGCTCTGGAAACACCATATATTTT
CDR3aa: CASSLATEGSSGNTIYF
d_gene: NA
v_gene: TRBV7-8
j_gene: TRBJ1-3
abundance: NA

CDR3nt: TGTGCCAGCAGTCCGTCAGGCGGGGAGACCAATCAGCCCCAGCATTTT
CDR3aa: CASSPSGGETNQPQHF
d_gene: NA
v_gene: TRBV27
j_gene: TRBJ1-5
abundance: NA

CDR3nt: TGTGCCAGCTCCCCGGTGCGGGGCAGGGCTCGAGAAAAACTGTTTTTT
CDR3aa: CASSPVRGRAREKLFF
d_gene: NA
v_gene: TRBV27
j_gene: TRBJ1-4
abundance: NA

CDR3nt: TGTGCCAGCAGCGTAAGGCAGGGTGGCGAGCAGTACTTC
CDR3aa: CASSVRQGGEQYF
d_gene: NA
v_gene: TRBV9
j_gene: TRBJ2-7
abundance: once

CDR3nt: TGTGCCAGCAGCTTAGCGGGAGGGCAGGGGTACAATGAGCAGTTCTTC
CDR3aa: CASSLAGGQGYNEQFF
d_gene: NA
v_gene: TRBV7-6
j_gene: TRBJ2-1
abundance: NA

CDR3nt: TGTGCCAGCGGTGACATACAGGGTAATTCCGTCTATGGCTACACCTTC
CDR3aa: CASGDIQGNSVYGYTF
d_gene: NA
v_gene: TRBV27
j_gene: TRBJ1-2
abundance: NA

CDR3nt: TGCAGTGCCGCCCCGCAGGGGCTTAACTATGGCTACACCTTC
CDR3aa: CSAAPQGLNYGYTF
d_gene: NA
v_gene: TRBV20-1
j_gene: TRBJ1-2
abundance: NA

CDR3nt: TGTGCCAGCAGCTTAGTGGCAGGGGGTTCCTACGAGCAGTACTTC
CDR3aa: CASSLVAGGSYEQYF
d_gene: TRBD1
v_gene: TRBV7-2
j_gene: TRBJ2-7
abundance: few

CDR3nt: TGCGCCAGCAGCCAAGGGATCACCTCCGCCCTGACTTTC
CDR3aa: CASSQGITSALTF
d_gene: NA
v_gene: TRBV4-1
j_gene: TRBJ2-6
abundance: NA

CDR3nt: TGTGCCTCACAGCAGTTGGGACAGGGCCAACTCCCCTCCTACGAGCAGTACTTC
CDR3aa: CASQQLGQGQLPSYEQYF
d_gene: TRBD1
v_gene: TRBV27
j_gene: TRBJ2-7
abundance: NA

CDR3nt: TGTGCCACCAGCAGAGATCCTGGCGGGACTTCCCAAGAGACCCAGTACTTC
CDR3aa: CATSRDPGGTSQETQYF
d_gene: NA
v_gene: TRBV15
j_gene: TRBJ2-5
abundance: NA

CDR3nt: TGTGCCAGCAGTGAACCCCCGGGACCCTCCTACAATGAGCAGTTCTTC
CDR3aa: CASSEPPGPSYNEQFF
d_gene: NA
v_gene: TRBV25-1
j_gene: TRBJ2-1
abundance: NA

CDR3nt: TGCGCCAGCAGCCAAGATGCTTCGGGACAGGGGGCCGGGGAGCTGTTTTTT
CDR3aa: CASSQDASGQGAGELFF
d_gene: TRBD1
v_gene: TRBV4-1
j_gene: TRBJ2-2
abundance: NA

CDR3nt: TGTGCCAGCACCGAAACCCCCTCGAACAGGGTGAATGGCTACACCTTC
CDR3aa: CASTETPSNRVNGYTF
d_gene: NA
v_gene: TRBV3-1
j_gene: TRBJ1-2
abundance: NA

CDR3nt: TGTGCCAGCAGCCCGAGACCAGGGAACAATGAGCAGTTCTTC
CDR3aa: CASSPRPGNNEQFF
d_gene: NA
v_gene: TRBV7-9
j_gene: TRBJ2-1
abundance: NA

CDR3nt: TGTGCCAGCAGCCAAACCCGTGGGACTAGCGGGGACTCTTTGAATGAGCAGTTCTTC
CDR3aa: CASSQTRGTSGDSLNEQFF
d_gene: TRBD2
v_gene: TRBV3-1
j_gene: TRBJ2-1
abundance: NA

CDR3nt: TGCGCCAGCAGCTCGGAGCCCCCGGACAGGGGGCGAAGGGACACTGAAGCTTTCTTT
CDR3aa: CASSSEPPDRGRRDTEAFF
d_gene: TRBD1
v_gene: TRBV5-1
j_gene: TRBJ1-1
abundance: NA

CDR3nt: TGTGCCAGCACCGGACTCTATAATTCACCCCTCCACTTT
CDR3aa: CASTGLYNSPLHF
d_gene: NA
v_gene: TRBV27
j_gene: TRBJ1-6
abundance: NA

CDR3nt: TGTGCCAGCAGCTTAGCTCGGGGAGCCTACAATGAGCAGTTCTTC
CDR3aa: CASSLARGAYNEQFF
d_gene: NA
v_gene: TRBV7-6
j_gene: TRBJ2-1
abundance: NA

CDR3nt: TGCGCCAGCAGCCAAGAGTGGGCCTGGGACACTGAAGCTTTCTTT
CDR3aa: CASSQEWAWDTEAFF
d_gene: NA
v_gene: TRBV4-1
j_gene: TRBJ1-1
abundance: NA

CDR3nt: TGTGCCAGCAGTGTGACCGGGACGGAGGAGAATTTT
CDR3aa: CASSVTGTEENF
d_gene: NA
v_gene: TRBV12-3/TRBV12-4
j_gene: TRBJ1-1
abundance: once

CDR3nt: TGTGCCACCCGTGTCTCCGCTGGCTACACCTTC
CDR3aa: CATRVSAGYTF
d_gene: NA
v_gene: TRBV2
j_gene: TRBJ1-2
abundance: once

CDR3nt: TGTGCCAGCAGAAGGCTTGGGAGGACCCAGTACTTC
CDR3aa: CASRRLGRTQYF
d_gene: NA
v_gene: TRBV28
j_gene: TRBJ2-5
abundance: once

CDR3nt: TGTGCCAGCAGTGACACAGTAGCCGACCAAGAGACCCAGTACTTC
CDR3aa: CASSDTVADQETQYF
d_gene: NA
v_gene: TRBV2
j_gene: TRBJ2-5
abundance: once

CDR3nt: TGCAGTGCCCTTGAAGAGACCCAGTACTTC
CDR3aa: CSALEETQYF
d_gene: NA
v_gene: TRBV20-1
j_gene: TRBJ2-5
abundance: NA